The 25 T cell receptor beta chains below all came from one sample that was sequenced in a study of T cell clonotyping in hematopoietic cell transplantation. Profiled with immunoSEQ multiplex PCR; TCRdb holds only in-frame clones, not every one. This table holds more than 65,000 clones, around 94% found once. The sequencing sample was made of peripheral blood mononuclear cells. These receptors all stem from a man in his forties or fifties in good health. Some clones in this sample may be carry-over from other donors' samples.

The chain recombines TRBV19 with TRBJ2-7; D not resolved. The length of the CDR3 is 13 residues. Germline-derived CDR1 and CDR2 are LNHDA and SQIVND (reference sequence). Between the trimmed V and J ends, which lost 6 bases and 5 bases, there was a span of 14 bases. Here the CDR3 reads CASSRIGLNEQYF. The CDR3 bases are TGTGCCAGTAGCCGTATCGGGTTGAACGAGCAGTACTTC.

The V gene is TRBV29-1, the J gene TRBJ2-7; D gene ambiguous. With 4 bases removed from V and 6 bases from J, the gap between germline ends came to 13 bases. This CDR3 is built from 12 residues. Germline V gene data show CDR1 as SQVTM and CDR2 as ANQGSEA. This CDR3 is CSVGRLSGEQYF. CDR3 sequence (DNA): TGCAGCGTTGGGCGGCTTTCCGGCGAGCAGTACTTC.

The rearrangement uses TRBV2 and TRBJ1-5, with 7 bases aligning to TRBD1. The germline gives CDR1 SNHLY, CDR2 FYNNEI. V dropped 10 bases and J dropped 2; count of bases not matched to a gene: 5. This CDR3 spans 13 amino acids. The DNA for the CDR3 is TGTGCCACAGGCGGACAGGGCAATCAGCCCCAGCATTTT. Translating it yields CATGGQGNQPQHF.

Written as DNA, the CDR3 is TGTGCCAGCAGGCCAGGGGGATATTACGAGCAGTACTTC. Translation gives CASRPGGYYEQYF. The gene calls are TRBV2 and TRBJ2-7, with 7 bases aligning to TRBD1. The length of the CDR3 is 13 residues. The germline V gene has CDR1 SNHLY and CDR2 FYNNEI. V was pared by 6 bases and J by 4 bases, with 6 bases of the junction left unmatched.

This sequence joins TRBV19 and TRBJ1-6, with 7 bases fitting TRBD1. CDR3 length: 16 residues. Trimming at V came to 4 bases and at J to 9 bases, leaving 12 bases not matched to a gene. CDR1 and CDR2 (germline): LNHDA, SQIVND (reference sequence). The CDR3 sequence is CASSTKTGTEISPLHF. In nucleotides, the CDR3 is TGTGCCAGTAGTACAAAGACCGGGACAGAGATTTCACCCCTCCACTTT.

V gene TRBV28 combines with J gene TRBJ2-7, with 7 nucleotides matching TRBD1. The V gene end was trimmed by 3 bases and the J gene end by 2 bases; junction bases not matched to a gene: 4. CDR3 size: 14 residues. Germline CDR1 MDHEN, CDR2 SYDVKM. Here the CDR3 reads CASSFGTEAYEQYF. DNA for the CDR3: TGTGCCAGCAGTTTCGGGACAGAGGCCTACGAGCAGTACTTC.

The chain has TRBV29-1 and TRBJ2-1, with TRBD1 identical over 12 bases. V was clipped by 6 bases and J by 7 bases; unmatched bases: 7. This CDR3 has 14 residues. Germline CDR1 is SQVTM and CDR2 is ANQGSEA. The CDR3 here is CSVGRDRGLNEQFF. As DNA, the CDR3 is TGCAGCGTAGGCCGGGACAGGGGGCTGAATGAGCAGTTCTTC.

The V call is TRBV9, the J call TRBJ2-2, with 7 bases fitting TRBD1. Per germline, CDR1 SGDLS and CDR2 YYNGEE. V trimming: 4 bases; J trimming: 6 bases; junction bases outside the gene matches: 9. This CDR3 has 15 amino acids. The CDR3 spells CASSTGQSNPGELFF. The CDR3 DNA reads TGTGCCAGCAGCACGGGACAGTCAAACCCCGGGGAGCTGTTTTTT. The whole variable domain, remainder taken from reference TRBV9 and TRBJ2-2, is DSGVTQTPKHLITATGQRVTLRCSPRSGDLSVYWYQQSLDQGLQFLIQYYNGEERAKGNILERFSAQQFPDLHSELNLSSLELGDSALYFCASSTGQSNPGELFFGEGSRLTVL.

The chain links TRBV6-5 to TRBJ1-5; TRBD1 agrees at 7 bases. V lost 2 bases and J lost 7; bases outside the gene matches: 5. Germline CDR1 is MNHEY and CDR2 is SVGAGI. The CDR3 is 14 amino acids. CDR3 in DNA: TGTGCCAGCAGTTACGTACCGGGACAGCAGCCCCAGCATTTT. This gives the protein CASSYVPGQQPQHF.

The chain uses TRBV28 and TRBJ1-4; D unresolved. CDR1 MDHEN and CDR2 SYDVKM come from the germline V gene. Trimming pared 4 bases from V and 3 bases from J, leaving 0 bases between. The CDR3 is 11 amino acids. The CDR3 is CASSSNEKLFF. As DNA, the CDR3 is TGTGCCAGCAGTTCTAATGAAAAACTGTTTTTT. Variable domain in full (rest from reference TRBV28 and TRBJ1-4): DVKVTQSSRYLVKRTGEKVFLECVQDMDHENMFWYRQDPGLGLRLIYFSYDVKMKEKGDIPEGYSVSREKKERFSLILESASTNQTSMYLCASSSNEKLFFGSGTQLSVL.

This clone came up once. The chain recombines TRBV7-8 with TRBJ2-2; D is unresolved. This CDR3 region has 10 residues. Germline CDR1 SGHVS, CDR2 FQNEAQ. Trimming removed 6 bases from V and 8 bases from J, with 4 bases in between. CDR3 coding DNA: TGTGCCAGCAGTTCAGGGGAGCTGTTTTTT. Encoded protein: CASSSGELFF. The complete variable domain, with remaining parts taken from reference TRBV7-8 and TRBJ2-2, reads GAGVSQSPRYKVAKRGQDVALRCDPISGHVSLFWYQQALGQGPEFLTYFQNEAQLDKSGLPSDRFFAERPEGSVSTLKIQRTQQEDSAVYLCASSSGELFFGEGSRLTVL.

This chain links TRBV5-1 with TRBJ2-7; no clear D. Per germline, CDR1 SGHRS and CDR2 YFSETQ. The CDR3 loop spans 13 amino acids. V lost 2 bases and J 1 base, leaving 7 bases between the germline ends. For the CDR3, the DNA is TGCGCCAGCAGCTTAGGACGTTCCTACGAGCAGTACTTC. It translates to CASSLGRSYEQYF.

DNA of the CDR3: TGTGCCAGCAGTTTATGGGCTGAGGCTAGCGGGAGCCAGTACTTC. Translation gives CASSLWAEASGSQYF. This sequence joins TRBV28 and TRBJ2-7; 10 nucleotides align to TRBD2. V dropped 0 bases and J dropped 10; count of bases not matched to a gene: 9. Germline V lookup: CDR1 MDHEN, CDR2 SYDVKM. This CDR3 is 15 amino acids long.

The chain couples TRBV28 to TRBJ2-7; TRBD1 agrees at 10 bases. CDR1 is MDHEN and CDR2 is SYDVKM in the germline V gene. This CDR3 is 15 amino acids long. V lost 5 bases and J lost 4; bases outside the gene matches: 8. The CDR3 DNA follows: TGTGCCAGCAGTGGGGAGGGACAGGGGAAGTACGAGCAGTACTTC. Translated: CASSGEGQGKYEQYF. The complete variable domain, with remaining parts taken from reference TRBV28 and TRBJ2-7, reads DVKVTQSSRYLVKRTGEKVFLECVQDMDHENMFWYRQDPGLGLRLIYFSYDVKMKEKGDIPEGYSVSREKKERFSLILESASTNQTSMYLCASSGEGQGKYEQYFGPGTRLTVT.

J is TRBJ2-6 and V is TRBV5-1; D is unclear. The V gene's germline CDR1 is SGHRS and CDR2 YFSETQ. This CDR3 contains 16 residues. The V gene lost 0 bases and the J gene lost 0 bases, with 7 bases spanning the gap. The CDR3 sequence: CASSLATGSGANVLTF. CDR3 coding DNA: TGCGCCAGCAGCTTGGCGACGGGCTCTGGGGCCAACGTCCTGACTTTC.

V and J are TRBV7-9 and TRBJ2-3, with a tentative D call TRBD1 (6 bases). The V end was cut by 6 bases, the J end by 1 base, with 14 bases between. Germline loops: CDR1 SEHNR, CDR2 FQNEAQ (reference sequence). There are 15 residues in the CDR3. In DNA, the CDR3 is TGTGCCAGCAGAAAAACAGGGTACGGCACAGATACGCAGTATTTT. As protein: CASRKTGYGTDTQYF.

This clone was seen just once. The genes are TRBV11-2 and TRBJ1-1; D call uncertain. The CDR3 has 15 amino acids. CDR1 SGHAT and CDR2 FQNNGV come from the germline V gene. V dropped 0 bases and J dropped 0 bases, with 8 bases sitting between them. In DNA, the CDR3 is TGTGCCAGCAGCTTAGAGGGCAGCATGAACACTGAAGCTTTCTTT. This codes for CASSLEGSMNTEAFF.

The rearrangement links TRBV2 to TRBJ1-1; maybe TRBD1 (5 bases). V lost 7 bases, J lost 3 bases, and 12 bases lay in between. In germline, CDR1 is SNHLY, CDR2 FYNNEI. The CDR3 has 13 residues. The CDR3 DNA follows: TGTGCCAGCACCGCGGGGCCGTACACTGAAGCTTTCTTT. As protein: CASTAGPYTEAFF.

The chain has TRBV6-6 and TRBJ1-1; a weak D match, TRBD1 (5 bases). This CDR3 has 14 amino acids. Trimming left V 0 bases short and J 5 bases short, with 10 bases between. The germline gives CDR1 MNHNY, CDR2 SVGAGI (reference sequence). CDR3 sequence (DNA): TGTGCCAGCAGTTACTCAGGGGAAAAAACTGAAGCTTTCTTT. Amino acids: CASSYSGEKTEAFF.

This chain uses TRBV27 with TRBJ2-7; D unclear. Germline V gene sequence: CDR1 MNHEY, CDR2 SMNVEV (reference sequence). V was trimmed by 4 bases and J by 0 bases, leaving 7 bases between them. The CDR3 runs to 13 residues. The CDR3 nucleotides are TGTGCCAGCAGTTCGACACCCTCCTACGAGCAGTACTTC. Translated: CASSSTPSYEQYF.

This clone was observed a handful of times. This chain uses TRBV5-1 with TRBJ1-1; TRBD1 agrees at 8 bases. This CDR3 region has 16 residues. Germline lookup yields CDR1 SGHRS and CDR2 YFSETQ. Unmatched junction bases numbered 6, after V lost 2 bases and J lost 0 bases. The CDR3 nucleotides are TGCGCCAGCAGCTTAACATACAGGGGGGTGAACACTGAAGCTTTCTTT. Its protein product is CASSLTYRGVNTEAFF.

J is TRBJ1-2 and V is TRBV28; TRBD1 is a possible D gene (5 bases). V shed 11 bases and J shed 0 bases, with 13 bases lying between them. Germline V lookup: CDR1 MDHEN, CDR2 SYDVKM. This CDR3 is 13 amino acids long. The CDR3 nucleotides read TGTGCCGTCCGGGACGGGGCTAACTATGGCTACACCTTC. Translation: CAVRDGANYGYTF.

The chain joins TRBV6-5 to TRBJ2-3; TRBD1 or TRBD2 may be the D gene (5 bases each). Trimming left V 0 bases short and J 1 base short, with 8 bases between. The CDR3 runs to 15 residues. Germline assignment: CDR1 MNHEY and CDR2 SVGAGI. DNA for the CDR3: TGTGCCAGCAGTTACTCGGGGGTTCGCACAGATACGCAGTATTTT. Translating it yields CASSYSGVRTDTQYF.

The chain recombines TRBV5-4 with TRBJ1-4, with 7 bases that match TRBD1. Germline V lookup: CDR1 SGHNT, CDR2 YYREEE (reference sequence). The CDR3 length is 15 residues. J was trimmed by 7 bases and V by 6 bases; bases with no gene match: 12. In DNA form, the CDR3 reads TGTGCCAGCACCGAAGCGACAGGGACCGGTGAAAAACTGTTTTTT. Amino acids: CASTEATGTGEKLFF. The full variable domain, rest sourced from reference TRBV5-4 and TRBJ1-4, is ETGVTQSPTHLIKTRGQQVTLRCSSQSGHNTVSWYQQALGQGPQFIFQYYREEENGRGNFPPRFSGLQFPNYSSELNVNALELDDSALYLCASTEATGTGEKLFFGSGTQLSVL.

Details on this clone: This sample also contains other DNA sequences that code for the same CDR3. The genes are TRBV6-1 and TRBJ2-7; no firm D call. The V and J ends lost 0 bases and 6 bases respectively, with 9 bases between them. The CDR3 spans 13 residues. From germline, CDR1 is MNHNS and CDR2 SASEGT. The DNA for the CDR3 is TGTGCCAGCAGTGAAGCGCTTGGAACCGAGCAGTACTTC. Protein sequence: CASSEALGTEQYF.